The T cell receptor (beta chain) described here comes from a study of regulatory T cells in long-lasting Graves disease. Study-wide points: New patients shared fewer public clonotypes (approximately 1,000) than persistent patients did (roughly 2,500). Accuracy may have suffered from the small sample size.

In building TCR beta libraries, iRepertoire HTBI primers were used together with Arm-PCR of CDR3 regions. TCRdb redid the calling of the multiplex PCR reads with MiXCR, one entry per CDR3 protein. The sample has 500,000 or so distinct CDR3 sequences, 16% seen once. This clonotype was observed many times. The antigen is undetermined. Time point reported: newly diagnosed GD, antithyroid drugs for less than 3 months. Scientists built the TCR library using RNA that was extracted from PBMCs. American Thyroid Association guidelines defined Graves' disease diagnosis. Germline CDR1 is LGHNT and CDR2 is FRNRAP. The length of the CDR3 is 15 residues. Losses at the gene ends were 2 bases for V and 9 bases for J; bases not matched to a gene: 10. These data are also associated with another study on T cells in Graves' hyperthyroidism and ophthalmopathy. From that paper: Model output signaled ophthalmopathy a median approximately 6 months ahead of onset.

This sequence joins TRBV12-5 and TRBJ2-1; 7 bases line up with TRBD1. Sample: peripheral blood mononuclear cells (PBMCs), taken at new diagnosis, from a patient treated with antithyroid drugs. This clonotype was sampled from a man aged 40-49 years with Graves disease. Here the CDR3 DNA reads TGTGCTAGTGGTTTGAACCCGACAGGGTCTGGTGAGCAGTTCTTC. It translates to CASGLNPTGSGEQFF.